The entry below describes one T cell receptor (beta chain). Antigen: not known. The sample belongs to a study of T cell responses to AZD1222 COVID-19 vaccine. Study summary: It was second doses at about 4 or about 12 weeks that were pooled. Study results and caveats: Spike-specific TCRs gained breadth and depth after people received two AZD1222 doses.

Some clones are missing from TCRdb's copy, which holds only in-frame ones; the method was immunoSEQ multiplex PCR. The sample consists of about 130,000 clones, about nine tenths of them appearing once. The germline gives CDR1 MDHEN, CDR2 SYDVKM. V shed 6 bases and J shed 0 bases, with 17 bases lying between them. This CDR3 is built from 17 residues. The TCR was taken from an adult in good health. V is TRBV28 and J is TRBJ1-4; maybe TRBD1 (5 bases). This sample comprised peripheral blood, obtained on day 0 of AZD1222 vaccination. CDR3 nucleotide sequence: TGTGCCAGCAGGGGTTCCAGGGAAGGGGCAACTAATGAAAAACTGTTTTTT. It is translated as CASRGSREGATNEKLFF.